Sequencing of this TCR beta chain was carried out in a study of CD8 T cells in ankylosing spondylitis. The CDR3 has 12 residues. V lost 8 bases to trimming and J lost 3 bases, with 8 bases between them. Study-level results: Prior literature has documented some motif variants in synovial fluid and blood from reactive arthritis. Clones that were linked to disease were CD8+ and were relatively rare in peripheral blood. Within matched ankylosing spondylitis synovial fluid, disease-linked clones were reportedly significantly enriched.

TCRdb fed the 5' RACE reads into MiXCR, producing one record per CDR3 protein. The sample holds some 180,000 distinct CDR3 sequences, over 15% seen once. As regards this clonotype: Its antigen is currently unknown.

The sample consisted of blood, either unsorted or a sorted T cell fraction (not recorded which). The chain uses TRBV12-3 or TRBV12-4 and TRBJ2-1; TRBD2 is a possible D gene (6 bases). The clonotype comes from a male donor aged 10-29 years with ankylosing spondylitis or in good health (not recorded which). DNA of the CDR3: TGTGCCAGCGGAGGGGACTACAATGAGCAGTTCTTC. Translated: CASGGDYNEQFF.